These 11 T cell receptor beta chains share one sample of origin, sequenced in a study of human T cells and chemical hapten exposure. Time point: patch test 1, 2 weeks after DPC sensitization. Treatment specified: therapeutic diphenylcyclopropenone sensitization with weekly scalp DPC. TCRdb reprocessed the RACE reads with MiXCR, giving one entry per CDR3 protein. The sample shows approximately 400,000 distinct CDR3 sequences, approximately 4.4% of them seen only once. This material consisted of whole blood, taken in connection with sensitization to the hapten diphenylcyclopropenone (DPC). The receptors stem from a woman aged 50 to 60 with alopecia areata. Some clones in this sample may be carry-over from other donors' samples.

This clonotype was recorded at least ten times. The chain carries TRBV20-1 and TRBJ2-1; a weak D match, TRBD1 (5 bases). CDR1 and CDR2 (germline): DFQATT, SNEGSKA (reference sequence). CDR3 length equals 14 residues. The V end was cut by 2 bases, the J end by 0 bases, with 8 bases between. The CDR3: CSARRQSSYNEQFF. The DNA for the CDR3 is TGCAGTGCTAGACGACAGAGCTCCTACAATGAGCAGTTCTTC.

V usage is TRBV20-1 and J usage is TRBJ2-3, with D uncertain. Deletions cut 2 bases from V and 4 bases from J, with 10 bases between. Per germline, CDR1 DFQATT and CDR2 SNEGSKA (reference sequence). The CDR3 runs 13 residues. As DNA, the CDR3 is TGCAGTGCTAGAACTACCCTGCCAGATACGCAGTATTTT. This gives the protein CSARTTLPDTQYF.

The table lists this clonotype with many counts. The rearrangement joins TRBV7-2 to TRBJ2-3; 9 bases fit TRBD2. This CDR3 has 15 residues. Losses at the gene ends were 6 bases for V and 8 bases for J; bases not matched to a gene: 12. Germline CDR1 is SGHTA and CDR2 is FQGNSA. This chain's CDR3 is CASSYGASGARTQYF. For the CDR3, the DNA is TGTGCCAGCAGTTACGGGGCTAGCGGGGCCCGTACGCAGTATTTT.

This clonotype was picked up many times. The J gene is TRBJ2-2, the V gene TRBV6-5; 14 nucleotides line up with TRBD2. The CDR3 is made up of 16 amino acids. CDR1 is MNHEY, CDR2 SVGAGI, per germline. With V trimmed by 5 bases and J by 6 bases, 5 bases remained unmatched. CDR3: CASSGSGLAGAGELFF. As DNA, the CDR3 is TGTGCCAGCAGTGGATCGGGACTAGCGGGAGCCGGGGAGCTGTTTTTT.

This clonotype was detected many times. CDR3 DNA sequence: TGTGCCAGCAGTGCGAAATGGGGCGTAGGCTCTGGGGCCAACGTCCTGACTTTC. It is translated as CASSAKWGVGSGANVLTF. The gene calls are TRBV7-2 and TRBJ2-6; D might be TRBD1 (5 bases). The germline V gene encodes CDR1 SGHTA and CDR2 FQGNSA. The CDR3 sequence is 18 residues long. With 6 bases removed from V and 0 bases from J, the gap between germline ends came to 18 bases. The full variable domain, its missing parts supplied by reference TRBV7-2 and TRBJ2-6, is GAGVSQSPSNKVTEKGKDVELRCDPISGHTALYWYRQSLGQGLEFLIYFQGNSAPDKSGLPSDRFSAERTGGSVSTLTIQRTQQEDSAVYLCASSAKWGVGSGANVLTFGAGSRLTVL.

This clonotype was counted at least ten times. The chain recombines TRBV7-9 with TRBJ1-1; D unclear. Germline V gene data show CDR1 as SEHNR and CDR2 as FQNEAQ (reference sequence). The CDR3 runs to 15 residues. The germline V and J ends were trimmed by 2 bases and 1 base, with 11 bases remaining between them. CDR3 region: CASSLYSRTNTEAFF. CDR3 DNA: TGTGCCAGCAGCTTATACTCCAGGACGAACACTGAAGCTTTCTTT.

This clonotype was counted between two and nine times. The chain recombines TRBV7-8 with TRBJ1-4; D uncertain. Per germline, CDR1 SGHVS and CDR2 FQNEAQ. Trimming shortened V by 2 bases and J by 6 bases, and 4 bases separated the two germline ends. The CDR3 sequence is 12 residues long. The DNA for the CDR3 is TGTGCCAGCAGCTTATTTGATGAAAAACTGTTTTTT. Translated: CASSLFDEKLFF.

This sequence joins TRBV28 and TRBJ2-5; no clear D. This CDR3 is built from 14 residues. V lost 3 bases, J lost 7 bases, and 15 bases lay in between. Germline loops: CDR1 MDHEN, CDR2 SYDVKM. DNA for the CDR3: TGTGCCAGCAGTTTTCTGGCAGCAAGAGCGACCCAGTACTTC. Protein sequence: CASSFLAARATQYF.

This clonotype appeared once. A much larger clone sits a single nucleotide away, making a read error possible. The chain uses TRBV9 and TRBJ2-3; 9 positions match TRBD1. Germline CDR1 SGDLS, CDR2 YYNGEE. The CDR3 consists of 16 residues. CDR3 nucleotide sequence: TGTGCCAGCAGCACCCGGACAGGGGAAGGCACATATACGCAGTATTTT. This codes for CASSTRTGEGTYTQYF.

There are many counts of this clonotype. The rearrangement joins TRBV2 to TRBJ2-2, with TRBD1 matching over 10 bases. The CDR3 is 16 residues long. Germline trimming cut 6 bases from V and 0 bases from J; bases unmatched to any gene: 4. Looked up from germline, CDR1 is SNHLY and CDR2 is FYNNEI. CDR3 DNA sequence: TGTGCCAGCAGAGGAGGACAGGGGGCGAACACCGGGGAGCTGTTTTTT. The encoded protein is CASRGGQGANTGELFF.

Only a few counts were recorded for this clonotype. The chain carries TRBV18 and TRBJ1-1; D possibly corresponds to TRBD1 (5 bases). V lost 2 bases and J lost 8, with 15 bases in between. This CDR3 has 14 residues. Germline V gene data show CDR1 as KGHSH and CDR2 as LQKENI. As DNA, the CDR3 is TGTGCCAGCTCACCAGATAGAGGGACGGACGAAGCTTTCTTT. Translation: CASSPDRGTDEAFF.